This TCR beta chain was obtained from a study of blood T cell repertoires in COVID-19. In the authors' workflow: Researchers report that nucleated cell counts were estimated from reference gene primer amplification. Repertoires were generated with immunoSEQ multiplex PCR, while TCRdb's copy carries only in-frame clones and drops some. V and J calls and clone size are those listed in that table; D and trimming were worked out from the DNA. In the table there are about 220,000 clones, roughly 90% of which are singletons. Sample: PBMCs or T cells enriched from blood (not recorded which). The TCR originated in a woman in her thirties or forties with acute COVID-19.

CDR3 DNA: TGCAGCGTTGAGAGGCAGGGGGGTGAAAAACTGTTTTTT. Amino acids: CSVERQGGEKLFF. The gene calls are TRBV29-1 and TRBJ1-4; TRBD1 agrees at 7 bases. V lost 3 bases and J lost 7; bases outside the gene matches: 5. This CDR3 is 13 amino acids long. The V gene's germline CDR1 is SQVTM and CDR2 ANQGSEA. The full variable domain, with the rest looked up from reference TRBV29-1 and TRBJ1-4, is SAVISQKPSRDICQRGTSLTIQCQVDSQVTMMFWYRQQPGQSLTLIATANQGSEATYESGFVIDKFPISRPNLTFSTLTVSNMSPEDSSIYLCSVERQGGEKLFFGSGTQLSVL.